This paragraph covers one T cell receptor (beta chain) sequence. These data come from a study of blood T cell repertoires in COVID-19. Study-wide background: Italy, Spain and the United States were the sources of the convalescent and acute COVID-19 samples. PBMCs, B-cell-depleted T cells, or T cells were the source of the cDNA or gDNA that made up the material.

Looked up from germline, CDR1 is KGHDR and CDR2 is SFDVKD. The V gene lost 4 bases and the J gene lost 13 bases, with 13 bases spanning the gap. This CDR3 contains 12 residues. In the authors' workflow: Cell counts per sample came from amplifying reference gene primers. Assay: immunoSEQ multiplex PCR; the TCRdb copy retains only in-frame clones and omits some. For V, J and clone size, that table is used; D and trimming come from the DNA. Here the sample spans approximately 150,000 clones, approximately 86% being singletons. The gene calls are TRBV24-1 and TRBJ2-1; maybe TRBD1 (6 bases). The sequence was collected from a woman aged 55-69 years with active or convalescent COVID-19. Sequenced material: peripheral blood. This chain's CDR3 is CATSDTQGGQFF. Written as DNA, the CDR3 is TGTGCCACCAGTGACACACAGGGTGGTCAGTTCTTC.